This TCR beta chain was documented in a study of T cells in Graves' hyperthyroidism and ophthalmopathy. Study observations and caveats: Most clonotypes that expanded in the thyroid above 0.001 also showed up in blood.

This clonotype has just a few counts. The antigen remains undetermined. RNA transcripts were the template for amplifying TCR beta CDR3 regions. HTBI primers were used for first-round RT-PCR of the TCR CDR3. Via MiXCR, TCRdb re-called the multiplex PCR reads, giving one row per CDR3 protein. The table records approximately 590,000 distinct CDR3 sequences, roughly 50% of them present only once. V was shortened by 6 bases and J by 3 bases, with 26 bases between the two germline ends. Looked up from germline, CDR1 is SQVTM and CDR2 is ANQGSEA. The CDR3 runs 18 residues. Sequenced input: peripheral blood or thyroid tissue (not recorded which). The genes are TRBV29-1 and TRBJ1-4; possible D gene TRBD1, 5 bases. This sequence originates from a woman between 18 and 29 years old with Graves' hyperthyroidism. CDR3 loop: CSVNPRGVSAPANEKLFF. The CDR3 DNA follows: TGCAGCGTCAACCCGCGGGGGGTGTCGGCCCCAGCTAATGAAAAACTGTTTTTT.